The 25 T cell receptor beta chains below come from one sample, sequenced in a study of neurological immune-mediated disorders. TCRdb ran MiXCR on the 5' RACE reads and lists one entry per CDR3 protein. The data show over 45,000 distinct CDR3 sequences, 3% to 4% seen once. The specimen was PBMCs. These receptor sequences come from a man aged 40-50 years with multiple sclerosis.

This clonotype was observed many times. The chain links TRBV12-3 or TRBV12-4 to TRBJ1-1, with D unresolved. Trimming took off 3 bases at V and 3 bases at J, with 5 bases between the two ends. The CDR3 is made up of 12 amino acids. The CDR3 sequence is CASSFEDTEAFF. In nucleotides, the CDR3 is TGTGCCAGCAGTTTTGAGGACACTGAAGCTTTCTTT.

This clonotype has at least ten counts. The CDR3 nucleotides are TGCGCCAGCGGTATCGGGGACTCTGCTGTTGGCTCACCCCTCCACTTT. Amino acids: CASGIGDSAVGSPLHF. The chain is built from TRBV5-1 and TRBJ1-6, with a tentative D call TRBD1 (5 bases). Trimming stripped 7 bases from V and 10 bases from J, with 24 bases between. Germline CDR1 and CDR2: SGHRS and YFSETQ. The CDR3 loop spans 16 amino acids.

This clonotype was recorded many times. The V call is TRBV29-1, the J call TRBJ2-3, with D perhaps being TRBD1 or TRBD2 (6 bases each). Trimming pared 7 bases from V and 6 bases from J, leaving 8 bases between. The CDR3 spans 10 residues. Per germline, CDR1 SQVTM and CDR2 ANQGSEA. In DNA form, the CDR3 reads TGCAGCGGGGGGGCGGATACGCAGTATTTT. Protein product: CSGGADTQYF.

This clonotype was picked up many times. The junction does not match germline at one end; this may be a read error. The V call is TRBV7-8, the J call TRBJ1-6; the match to TRBD1 covers 8 bases. Germline CDR1 is SGHVS and CDR2 is FQNEAQ. This CDR3 is 15 amino acids long. CDR3 loop: CASSFGSTDRDPLNF. DNA of the CDR3: TGTGCCAGCAGCTTCGGATCTACGGACAGGGATCCCCTCAACTTT.

This chain connects TRBV20-1 to TRBJ1-5, with D uncertain. V lost 6 bases to trimming and J lost 5 bases, with 11 bases between them. Germline V CDR1 and CDR2: DFQATT, SNEGSKA (reference sequence). This CDR3 is built from 12 residues. The CDR3 DNA sequence: TGCAGTGCCTGGGAACGAGATCAGCCCCAGCATTTT. Its protein product is CSAWERDQPQHF.

This clonotype was counted a few times. A much larger clone lies one base from this, so it may be a read error. The gene calls are TRBV4-2 and TRBJ2-5; maybe TRBD2 (6 bases). Germline V gene lookup returns CDR1 LGHNA and CDR2 YNFKEQ. The CDR3 loop spans 13 amino acids. Trimming cost V 5 bases and J 1 base, with 8 bases left between them. For the CDR3, the DNA is TGTGCCAGCAGCGGCGGGACCCAAGAGACCCAGTACTTC. Protein: CASSGGTQETQYF.

The table lists this clonotype with a few counts. Being one base from a much bigger clone, this may be a read error. The chain joins TRBV20-1 to TRBJ1-1; unclear D gene. V shed 6 bases and J shed 3 bases, with 11 bases lying between them. Per germline, CDR1 DFQATT and CDR2 SNEGSKA (reference sequence). This CDR3 is built from 12 residues. The CDR3 sequence is CSAPQKDTEAFF. The CDR3 bases are TGCAGTGCACCCCAAAAGGACACTGAAGCTTTCTTT.

This clonotype was found many times. The rearrangement joins TRBV5-1 to TRBJ1-2; a weak D match, TRBD1 (5 bases). In germline, CDR1 is SGHRS, CDR2 YFSETQ. The CDR3 runs 14 residues. The germline V and J ends were trimmed by 0 bases and 0 bases, with 6 bases remaining between them. The CDR3 DNA is TGCGCCAGCAGCTTGGGGGGGGCTAACTATGGCTACACCTTC. Its protein product is CASSLGGANYGYTF.

This clonotype was seen at least ten times. The chain recombines TRBV5-1 with TRBJ1-4; D is possibly TRBD1 (6 bases). The ends were cut back, 0 bases at V and 5 bases at J, with 11 bases in the middle. The CDR3 extends over 15 amino acids. CDR1 and CDR2 from the germline V gene are SGHRS and YFSETQ. The CDR3 spells CASSLAGQTNEKLFF. CDR3 bases: TGCGCCAGCAGCTTGGCCGGACAGACAAATGAAAAACTGTTTTTT. The whole variable domain, filled in from reference TRBV5-1 and TRBJ1-4, reads KAGVTQTPRYLIKTRGQQVTLSCSPISGHRSVSWYQQTPGQGLQFLFEYFSETQRNKGNFPGRFSGRQFSNSRSEMNVSTLELGDSALYLCASSLAGQTNEKLFFGSGTQLSVL.

This clonotype was seen ten or more times. The chain employs TRBV7-2 and TRBJ2-7, with TRBD1 matching over 12 bases. The CDR3 is 16 residues long. From germline, CDR1 is SGHTA and CDR2 FQGNSA. V was clipped by 4 bases and J by 3 bases; unmatched bases: 7. The CDR3 coding sequence is TGTGCCAGCAGCTCCAGGGGGACAGGGGGCGTCTACGAGCAGTACTTC. Its protein is CASSSRGTGGVYEQYF.

The table lists this clonotype with a few counts. One end of the junction fails to match germline, which may point to a read error. The chain employs TRBV5-1 and TRBJ1-6; 10 nucleotides agree with TRBD1. This CDR3 has 18 residues. CDR1 and CDR2 (germline): SGHRS, YFSETQ. In DNA, the CDR3 is TGCGCCAGCAGCTTCGGCCAGCTTCGACAGGGGGCTCGGTCACCCCTCAACTTT. It codes for CASSFGQLRQGARSPLNF.

Ten or more counts support this clonotype. The chain employs TRBV20-1 and TRBJ2-7, with D uncertain. The CDR3 covers 13 residues. Between the trimmed V and J ends, which lost 2 bases and 0 bases, there was a span of 8 bases. Germline lookup yields CDR1 DFQATT and CDR2 SNEGSKA (reference sequence). The CDR3 region is CSARRSSSYEQYF. In DNA, the CDR3 is TGCAGTGCTAGAAGGAGTAGCTCCTACGAGCAGTACTTC.

The table lists this clonotype with many counts. V is TRBV25-1 and J is TRBJ1-4; D gene unclear. V dropped 11 bases and J dropped 6 bases, with 16 bases sitting between them. This CDR3 spans 13 amino acids. The germline V gene encodes CDR1 MGHDK and CDR2 SYGVNS. Here the CDR3 DNA reads TGTGCCTCCCGGAAGGACGGATATGAAAAACTGTTTTTT. Protein: CASRKDGYEKLFF.

This clonotype is deemed medium-sized (0.01 to 0.1%). The chain combines TRBV5-1 with TRBJ1-2, with D tentatively TRBD1 (5 bases). The ends were cut back, 0 bases at V and 8 bases at J, with 11 bases in the middle. The CDR3 sequence is 13 residues long. CDR1 is SGHRS and CDR2 is YFSETQ in the germline V gene. The CDR3 here is CASSLETVEGYTF. The DNA of the CDR3 is TGCGCCAGCAGCTTGGAGACAGTGGAAGGCTACACCTTC.

This clonotype has ten or more counts. This rearrangement joins TRBV30 to TRBJ1-1; D call uncertain. Per germline, CDR1 GTSNPN and CDR2 SVGIG (reference sequence). The CDR3 extends over 8 amino acids. Trimming removed 7 bases from V and 11 bases from J, with 8 bases in between. CDR3 amino acids: CASSRAFF. The CDR3 coding sequence is TGTGCCTCCAGTCGGGCTTTCTTT.

This chain connects TRBV20-1 to TRBJ2-7, with no clear D. The CDR3 extends over 12 amino acids. Deletions cut 0 bases from V and 6 bases from J, with 9 bases between. Germline assignment: CDR1 DFQATT and CDR2 SNEGSKA (reference sequence). The CDR3 nucleotides read TGCAGTGCTAGAGATCCGGTCGCCGAGCAGTACTTC. Translating gives CSARDPVAEQYF.

This clonotype was seen at least ten times. The rearrangement uses TRBV2 and TRBJ2-1; D is ambiguous. Per the germline V gene, CDR1 is SNHLY and CDR2 is FYNNEI. The V end lost 5 bases, the J end lost 7 bases, and 9 bases lay between the germline ends. The CDR3 has 12 amino acids. CDR3 in amino acids: CASSSDENEQFF. The CDR3 bases are TGTGCCAGCAGTTCGGATGAGAATGAGCAGTTCTTC.

The chain is built from TRBV6-5 and TRBJ2-7, with TRBD2 as a possible D gene (5 bases). V was clipped by 0 bases and J by 2 bases, with 17 bases between them. Germline CDR1 MNHEY, CDR2 SVGAGI. The CDR3 sequence is 17 residues long. CDR3 nucleotide sequence: TGTGCCAGCAGTTACTCCTCAACCCCGGGAAAAACCTACGAGCAGTACTTC. Translated: CASSYSSTPGKTYEQYF.

This clonotype was seen ten or more times. The chain combines TRBV6-5 with TRBJ1-2; D perhaps matches TRBD1 (6 bases). Trimming left V 0 bases short and J 0 bases short, with 8 bases between. Germline V lookup: CDR1 MNHEY, CDR2 SVGAGI. The CDR3 consists of 15 residues. CDR3 sequence reads: CASSYSTGTNYGYTF. CDR3 nucleotide sequence: TGTGCCAGCAGTTACTCGACAGGAACTAACTATGGCTACACCTTC.

This clonotype has at least ten counts. The junction does not match germline at one end; this may be a read error. The chain has TRBV5-1 and TRBJ1-5; weak D call: TRBD1 (6 bases). Germline assignment: CDR1 SGHRS and CDR2 YFSETQ. The CDR3 runs to 13 residues. The CDR3 coding sequence is TGCGCCAGCAGCTCCGGACAGAATCAGCCCCAGAATTTT. This encodes CASSSGQNQPQNF.

This clonotype was observed at least ten times. V usage is TRBV3-1 and J usage is TRBJ2-7, with TRBD2 matching 8 bases. Per germline, CDR1 LGHDT and CDR2 YNNKEL (reference sequence). This CDR3 contains 16 residues. V shed 2 bases and J 3 bases; nucleotides not matched to a gene: 9. The CDR3 here is CASSQISGTRGYEQYF. CDR3 sequence (DNA): TGTGCCAGCAGCCAAATTTCCGGGACTAGAGGCTACGAGCAGTACTTC.

This clonotype was found many times. The rearrangement uses TRBV12-3 or TRBV12-4 and TRBJ1-1; unclear D gene. The ends were cut back, 6 bases at V and 1 base at J, with 9 bases in the middle. CDR3 length: 13 residues. The CDR3 region is CASSLTENTEAFF. In DNA, the CDR3 is TGTGCCAGCAGCCTTACAGAGAACACTGAAGCTTTCTTT.

This chain joins TRBV6-2 or TRBV6-3 and TRBJ1-3; 7 bases line up with TRBD1. V shed 8 bases, J shed 0 bases, and the junction held 16 bases outside the gene matches. The length of the CDR3 is 18 residues. Germline CDR1 is MNHEY and CDR2 is SVGEGT. The DNA for the CDR3 is TGTGCCAGCCAGCCAGGGACAGCGAAGATCAACTCTGGAAACACCATATATTTT. Its protein product is CASQPGTAKINSGNTIYF.

This clonotype was seen repeatedly, ten times or more. The chain is built from TRBV12-3 or TRBV12-4 and TRBJ2-5; D unresolved. CDR3 length equals 13 residues. The V and J ends lost 3 bases and 3 bases respectively, with 8 bases between them. The CDR3 loop reads CASSFGPEETQYF. The CDR3 DNA follows: TGTGCCAGCAGTTTTGGACCGGAAGAGACCCAGTACTTC.

In this sample, this clonotype turned up many times. V usage is TRBV20-1 and J usage is TRBJ1-5; D uncertain. Per the germline V gene, CDR1 is DFQATT and CDR2 is SNEGSKA (reference sequence). The CDR3 loop spans 14 amino acids. V lost 0 bases, J lost 7 bases, and 13 bases lay in between. The CDR3 here is CSARDPATRQPQHF. For the CDR3, the DNA is TGCAGTGCTAGAGATCCGGCTACCCGACAGCCCCAGCATTTT.